Following are 4 T cell receptor beta chains from one sample sequenced in a study of T cells after yellow fever vaccination. TCRdb ran MiXCR on the 5' RACE reads and lists one entry per CDR3 protein. In the table there are about 320,000 distinct CDR3 sequences, about 10% of which are singletons. The sequencing here drew on CD4+ T cells sorted from PBMCs, taken 45 days after the yellow fever booster vaccination. The receptor set was obtained from a man younger than 35 who received the YFV17D yellow fever vaccine.

This clonotype was seen ten or more times. The chain employs TRBV2 and TRBJ2-3; TRBD1 agrees at 7 bases. CDR3 size: 14 residues. Germline V gives CDR1 SNHLY, CDR2 FYNNEI. V lost 6 bases, J lost 1 base, and 4 bases stayed unmatched. The CDR3 region is CASSDQGGTDTQYF. In DNA form, the CDR3 reads TGTGCCAGCAGCGATCAGGGGGGCACAGATACGCAGTATTTT.

This clonotype has just a few counts. The chain uses TRBV10-3 and TRBJ1-1; D ambiguous. This CDR3 contains 15 residues. Germline loops: CDR1 ENHRY, CDR2 SYGVKD. The ends were cut back, 0 bases at V and 0 bases at J, with 8 bases in the middle. CDR3 DNA: TGTGCCATCAGTGAGTCTGCTATCATGAACACTGAAGCTTTCTTT. Translated, it gives CAISESAIMNTEAFF.

This rearrangement joins TRBV7-2 to TRBJ1-5, with a weak D call TRBD1 (6 bases). The length of the CDR3 is 14 residues. Germline CDR1 SGHTA, CDR2 FQGNSA. V lost 3 bases and J 2 bases, leaving 8 bases between the germline ends. CDR3 amino acids: CASSLTGGNQPQHF. Here the CDR3 DNA reads TGTGCCAGCAGCTTGACAGGAGGCAATCAGCCCCAGCATTTT.

The rearrangement joins TRBV27 to TRBJ2-4; D possibly matches TRBD1 or TRBD2 (6 bases each). The CDR3 length is 16 residues. The germline gives CDR1 MNHEY, CDR2 SMNVEV (reference sequence). Trimming pared 9 bases from V and 0 bases from J, leaving 18 bases between. The CDR3 sequence: CASAYREVVAKNIQYF. The CDR3 coding sequence is TGTGCCAGTGCCTACAGGGAGGTTGTAGCCAAAAACATTCAGTACTTC.